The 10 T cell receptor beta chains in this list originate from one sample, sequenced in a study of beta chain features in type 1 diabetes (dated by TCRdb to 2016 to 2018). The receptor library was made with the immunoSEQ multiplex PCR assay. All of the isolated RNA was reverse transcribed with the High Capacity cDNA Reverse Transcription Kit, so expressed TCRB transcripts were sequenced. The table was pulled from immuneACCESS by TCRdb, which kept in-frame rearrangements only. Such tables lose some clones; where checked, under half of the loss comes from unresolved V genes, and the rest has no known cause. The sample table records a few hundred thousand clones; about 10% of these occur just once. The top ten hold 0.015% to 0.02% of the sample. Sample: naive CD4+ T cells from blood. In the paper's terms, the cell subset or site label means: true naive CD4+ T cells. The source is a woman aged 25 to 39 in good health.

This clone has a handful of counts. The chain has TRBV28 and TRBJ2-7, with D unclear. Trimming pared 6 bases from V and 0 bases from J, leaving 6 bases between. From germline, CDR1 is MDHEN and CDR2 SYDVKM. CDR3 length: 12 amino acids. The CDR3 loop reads CASRSSSYEQYF. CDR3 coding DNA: TGTGCCAGCAGGTCCAGCTCCTACGAGCAGTACTTC.

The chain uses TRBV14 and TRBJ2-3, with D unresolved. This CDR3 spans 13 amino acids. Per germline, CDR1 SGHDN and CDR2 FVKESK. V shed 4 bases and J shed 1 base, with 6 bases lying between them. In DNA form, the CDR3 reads TGTGCCAGCAGCCGAACAGGCACAGATACGCAGTATTTT. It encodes CASSRTGTDTQYF. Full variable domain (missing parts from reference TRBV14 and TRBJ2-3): EAGVTQFPSHSVIEKGQTVTLRCDPISGHDNLYWYRRVMGKEIKFLLHFVKESKQDESGMPNNRFLAERTGGTYSTLKVQPAELEDSGVYFCASSRTGTDTQYFGPGTRLTVL.

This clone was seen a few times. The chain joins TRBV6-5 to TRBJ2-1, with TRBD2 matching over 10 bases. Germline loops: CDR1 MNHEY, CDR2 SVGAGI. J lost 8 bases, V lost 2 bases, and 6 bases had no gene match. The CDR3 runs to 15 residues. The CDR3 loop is CASSYRLAGVDEQFF. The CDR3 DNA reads TGTGCCAGCAGTTACCGGCTAGCGGGAGTCGATGAGCAGTTCTTC.

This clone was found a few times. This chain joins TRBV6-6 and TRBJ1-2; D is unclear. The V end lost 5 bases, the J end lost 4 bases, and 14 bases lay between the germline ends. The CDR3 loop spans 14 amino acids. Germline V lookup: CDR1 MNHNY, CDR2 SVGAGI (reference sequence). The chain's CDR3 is CASSDPGGSYGYTF. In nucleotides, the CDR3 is TGTGCCAGCAGTGACCCCGGAGGGAGCTATGGCTACACCTTC.

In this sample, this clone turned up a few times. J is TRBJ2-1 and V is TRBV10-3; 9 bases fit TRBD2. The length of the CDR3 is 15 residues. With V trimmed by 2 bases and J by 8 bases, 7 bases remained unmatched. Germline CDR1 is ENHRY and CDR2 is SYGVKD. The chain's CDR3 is CAISERGLANHEQFF. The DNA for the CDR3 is TGTGCCATCAGTGAGCGCGGACTAGCGAATCATGAGCAGTTCTTC.

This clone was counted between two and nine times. For the CDR3, the DNA is TGCAGCGCTGAGAGGATTACTGGCTACACCTTC. Amino acids: CSAERITGYTF. The chain employs TRBV29-1 and TRBJ1-2; D remains ambiguous. Germline CDR1 reads SQVTM; CDR2 reads ANQGSEA. With 7 bases removed from V and 7 bases from J, the gap between germline ends came to 13 bases. This CDR3 spans 11 amino acids.

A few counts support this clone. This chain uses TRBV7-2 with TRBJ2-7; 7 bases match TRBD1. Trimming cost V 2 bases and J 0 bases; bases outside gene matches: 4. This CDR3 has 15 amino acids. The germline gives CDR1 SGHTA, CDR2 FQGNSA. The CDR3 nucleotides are TGTGCCAGCAGCTTACACGGGACAGCCTCCTACGAGCAGTACTTC. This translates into CASSLHGTASYEQYF.

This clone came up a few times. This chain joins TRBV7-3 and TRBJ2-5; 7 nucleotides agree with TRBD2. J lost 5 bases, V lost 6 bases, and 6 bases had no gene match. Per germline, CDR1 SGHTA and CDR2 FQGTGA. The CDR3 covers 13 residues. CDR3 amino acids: CASRRAGEETQYF. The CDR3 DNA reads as TGTGCCAGCAGACGGGCGGGAGAGGAGACCCAGTACTTC.

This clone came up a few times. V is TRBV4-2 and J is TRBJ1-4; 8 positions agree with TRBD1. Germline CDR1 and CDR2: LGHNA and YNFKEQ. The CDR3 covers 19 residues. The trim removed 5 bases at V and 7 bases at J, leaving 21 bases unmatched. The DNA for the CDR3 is TGTGCCAGCAGCTATCGGGGACAGGATTATCTGATGGTCCCTGAAAAACTGTTTTTT. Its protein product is CASSYRGQDYLMVPEKLFF.

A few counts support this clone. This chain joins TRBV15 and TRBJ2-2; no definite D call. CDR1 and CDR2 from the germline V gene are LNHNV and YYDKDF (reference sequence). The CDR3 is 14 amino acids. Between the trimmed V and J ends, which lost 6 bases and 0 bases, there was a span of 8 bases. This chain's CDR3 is CATREIPNTGELFF. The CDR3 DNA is TGTGCCACCAGAGAGATCCCGAACACCGGGGAGCTGTTTTTT.